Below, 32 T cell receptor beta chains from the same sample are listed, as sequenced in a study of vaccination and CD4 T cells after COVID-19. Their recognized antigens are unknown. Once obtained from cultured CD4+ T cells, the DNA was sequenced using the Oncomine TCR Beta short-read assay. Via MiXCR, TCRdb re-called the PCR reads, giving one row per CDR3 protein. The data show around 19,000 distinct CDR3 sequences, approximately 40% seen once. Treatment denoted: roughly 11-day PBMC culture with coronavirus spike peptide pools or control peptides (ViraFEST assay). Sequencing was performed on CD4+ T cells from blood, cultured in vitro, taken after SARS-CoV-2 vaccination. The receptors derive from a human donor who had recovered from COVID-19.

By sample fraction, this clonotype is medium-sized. The DNA for the CDR3 is TGCAGTGCTTCTCCGGGACAGGGACAGCCCCAGCATTTT. Translated: CSASPGQGQPQHF. The chain links TRBV20-1 to TRBJ1-5; 9 bases fit TRBD1. V lost 5 bases, J lost 7 bases, and 6 bases stayed unmatched. Germline CDR1 is DFQATT and CDR2 is SNEGSKA (reference sequence). This CDR3 has 13 amino acids.

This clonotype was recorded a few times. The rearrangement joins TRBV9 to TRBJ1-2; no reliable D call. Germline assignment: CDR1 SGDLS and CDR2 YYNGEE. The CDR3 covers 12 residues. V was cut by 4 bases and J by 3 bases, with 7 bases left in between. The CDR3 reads CASSPLDYGYTF. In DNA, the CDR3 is TGTGCCAGCAGCCCTCTGGACTATGGCTACACCTTC.

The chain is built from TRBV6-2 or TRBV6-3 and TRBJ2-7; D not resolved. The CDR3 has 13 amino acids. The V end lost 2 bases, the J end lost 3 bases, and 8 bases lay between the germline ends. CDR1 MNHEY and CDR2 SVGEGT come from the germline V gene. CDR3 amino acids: CASSYVRGYEQYF. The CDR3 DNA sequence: TGTGCCAGCAGTTACGTTAGAGGCTACGAGCAGTACTTC.

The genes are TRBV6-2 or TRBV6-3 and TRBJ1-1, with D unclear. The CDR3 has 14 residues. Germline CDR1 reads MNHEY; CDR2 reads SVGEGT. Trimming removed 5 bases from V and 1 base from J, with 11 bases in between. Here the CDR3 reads CASSLFSTNTEAFF. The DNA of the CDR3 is TGTGCCAGCAGTCTATTTAGCACGAACACTGAAGCTTTCTTT.

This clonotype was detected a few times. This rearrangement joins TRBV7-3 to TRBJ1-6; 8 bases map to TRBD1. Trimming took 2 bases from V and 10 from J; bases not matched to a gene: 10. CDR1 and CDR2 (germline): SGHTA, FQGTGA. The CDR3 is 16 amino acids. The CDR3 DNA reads TGTGCCAGCAGCTTAGTAGGACAGGGAAAGGGATCACCCCTCCACTTT. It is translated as CASSLVGQGKGSPLHF. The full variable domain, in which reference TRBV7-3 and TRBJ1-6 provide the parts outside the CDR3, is GAGVSQTPSNKVTEKGKYVELRCDPISGHTALYWYRQSLGQGPEFLIYFQGTGAADDSGLPNDRFFAVRPEGSVSTLKIQRTERGDSAVYLCASSLVGQGKGSPLHFGNGTRLTVT.

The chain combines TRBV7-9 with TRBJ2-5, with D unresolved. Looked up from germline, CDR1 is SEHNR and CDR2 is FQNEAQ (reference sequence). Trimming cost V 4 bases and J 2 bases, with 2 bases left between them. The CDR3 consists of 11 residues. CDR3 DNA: TGTGCCAGCAGCTGGCAAGAGACCCAGTACTTC. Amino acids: CASSWQETQYF.

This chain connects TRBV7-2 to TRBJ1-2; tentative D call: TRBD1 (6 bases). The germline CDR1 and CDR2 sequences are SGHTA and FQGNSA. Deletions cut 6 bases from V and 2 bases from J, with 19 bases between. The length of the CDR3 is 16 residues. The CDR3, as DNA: TGTGCCAGCAGTAGAGCGGGGGGCAGGAGAAACTATGGCTACACCTTC. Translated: CASSRAGGRRNYGYTF.

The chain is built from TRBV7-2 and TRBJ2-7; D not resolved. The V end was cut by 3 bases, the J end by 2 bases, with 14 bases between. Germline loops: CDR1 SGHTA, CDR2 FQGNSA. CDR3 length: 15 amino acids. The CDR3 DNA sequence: TGTGCCAGCAGCTTTGAGGCGAGAAATACCTACGAGCAGTACTTC. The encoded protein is CASSFEARNTYEQYF.

The CDR3 sequence is CASSSSPVAGMAETQYF. CDR3 nucleotides: TGTGCCAGCAGTTCCTCCCCCGTTGCAGGGATGGCGGAGACCCAGTACTTC. The chain recombines TRBV27 with TRBJ2-5; D might be TRBD1 (5 bases). The CDR3 is 17 amino acids. Trimming removed 4 bases from V and 5 bases from J, with 23 bases in between. Germline CDR1 and CDR2: MNHEY and SMNVEV (reference sequence).

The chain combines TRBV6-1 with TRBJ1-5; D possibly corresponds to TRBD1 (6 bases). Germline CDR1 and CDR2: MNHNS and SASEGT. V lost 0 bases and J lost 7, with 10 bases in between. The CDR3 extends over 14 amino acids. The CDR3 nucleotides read TGTGCCAGCAGTGAAGCAGGGGGGCACCAGCCCCAGCATTTT. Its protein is CASSEAGGHQPQHF.

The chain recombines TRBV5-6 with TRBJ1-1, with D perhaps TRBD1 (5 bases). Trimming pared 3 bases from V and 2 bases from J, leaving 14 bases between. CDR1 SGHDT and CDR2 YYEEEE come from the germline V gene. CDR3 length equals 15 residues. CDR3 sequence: CASSSLGQGNTEAFF. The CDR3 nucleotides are TGTGCCAGCAGCTCCCTGGGGCAGGGAAACACTGAAGCTTTCTTT.

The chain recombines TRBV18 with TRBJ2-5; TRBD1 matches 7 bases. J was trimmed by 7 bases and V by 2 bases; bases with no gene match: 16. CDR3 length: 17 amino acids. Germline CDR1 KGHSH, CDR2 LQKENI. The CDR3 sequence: CASSPTLRDSPGGTQYF. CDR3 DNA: TGTGCCAGCTCACCAACCCTCCGGGACAGCCCTGGGGGGACCCAGTACTTC.

The CDR3 spells CASSSQGRGGYTF. CDR3 bases: TGTGCCAGCAGTTCACAGGGACGCGGGGGCTACACCTTC. This chain connects TRBV27 to TRBJ1-2, with a possible D match to TRBD1 (6 bases). Germline CDR1 is MNHEY and CDR2 is SMNVEV (reference sequence). V lost 4 bases and J 8 bases, leaving 14 bases between the germline ends. CDR3 size: 13 residues.

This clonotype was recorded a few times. The CDR3 region has the DNA TGTGCCAGCTCTTCGGACAGAATCTATGGCTACACCTTC. This codes for CASSSDRIYGYTF. J is TRBJ1-2 and V is TRBV7-9, with D possibly matching TRBD1 (6 bases). The CDR3 runs to 13 residues. V was shortened by 8 bases and J by 4 bases, with 14 bases between the two germline ends. Germline CDR1 and CDR2: SEHNR and FQNEAQ (reference sequence).

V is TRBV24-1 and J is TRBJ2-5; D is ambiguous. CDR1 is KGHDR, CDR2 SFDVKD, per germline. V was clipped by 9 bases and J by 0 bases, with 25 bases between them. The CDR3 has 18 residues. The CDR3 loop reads CATHPQPVGYQNQETQYF. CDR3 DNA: TGTGCCACCCATCCCCAACCAGTTGGCTACCAAAACCAAGAGACCCAGTACTTC.

This CDR3 reads CASTPDGDYGYTF. In DNA form, the CDR3 reads TGTGCCAGCACCCCGGACGGGGACTATGGCTACACCTTC. This chain connects TRBV2 to TRBJ1-2; D unresolved. Trimming left V 7 bases short and J 3 bases short, with 12 bases between. The CDR3 covers 13 residues. Germline CDR1 and CDR2: SNHLY and FYNNEI.

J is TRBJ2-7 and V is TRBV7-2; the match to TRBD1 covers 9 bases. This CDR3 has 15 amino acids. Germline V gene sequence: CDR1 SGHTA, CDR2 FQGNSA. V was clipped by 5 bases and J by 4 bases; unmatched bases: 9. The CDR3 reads CASSLNRGRQYEQYF. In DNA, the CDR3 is TGTGCCAGCAGCCTCAACAGGGGGCGGCAGTACGAGCAGTACTTC.

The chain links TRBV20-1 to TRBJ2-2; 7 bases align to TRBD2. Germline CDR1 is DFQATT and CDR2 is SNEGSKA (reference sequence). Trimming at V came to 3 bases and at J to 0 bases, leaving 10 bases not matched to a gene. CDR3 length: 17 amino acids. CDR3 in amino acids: CSASAPKRGANTGELFF. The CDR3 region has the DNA TGCAGTGCTAGTGCCCCGAAGCGGGGCGCGAACACCGGGGAGCTGTTTTTT.

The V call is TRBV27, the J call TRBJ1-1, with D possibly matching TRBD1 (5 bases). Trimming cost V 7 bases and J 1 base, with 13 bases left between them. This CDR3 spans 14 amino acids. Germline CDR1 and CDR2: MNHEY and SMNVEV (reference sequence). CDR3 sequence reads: CASTQWGGNTEAFF. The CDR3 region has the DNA TGTGCCAGCACCCAATGGGGGGGGAACACTGAAGCTTTCTTT.

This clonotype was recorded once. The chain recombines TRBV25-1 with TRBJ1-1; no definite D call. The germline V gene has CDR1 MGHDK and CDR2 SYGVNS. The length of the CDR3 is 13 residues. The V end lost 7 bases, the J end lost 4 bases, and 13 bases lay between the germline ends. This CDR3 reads CASMREKFTEAFF. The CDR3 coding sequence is TGTGCCAGCATGAGGGAGAAGTTCACTGAAGCTTTCTTT.

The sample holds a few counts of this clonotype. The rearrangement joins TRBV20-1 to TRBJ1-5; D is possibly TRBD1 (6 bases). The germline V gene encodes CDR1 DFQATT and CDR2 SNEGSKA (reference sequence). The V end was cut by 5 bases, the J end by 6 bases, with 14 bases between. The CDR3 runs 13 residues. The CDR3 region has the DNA TGCAGTGCTCCCCAACAGGGAGGTCAGCCCCAGCATTTT. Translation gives CSAPQQGGQPQHF.

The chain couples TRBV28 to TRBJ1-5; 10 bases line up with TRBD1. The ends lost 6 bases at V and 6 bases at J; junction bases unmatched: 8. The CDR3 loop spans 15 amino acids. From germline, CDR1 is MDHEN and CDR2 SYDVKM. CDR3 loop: CASSPTGGFGQPQHF. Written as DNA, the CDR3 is TGTGCCAGCAGCCCGACAGGGGGCTTCGGTCAGCCCCAGCATTTT.

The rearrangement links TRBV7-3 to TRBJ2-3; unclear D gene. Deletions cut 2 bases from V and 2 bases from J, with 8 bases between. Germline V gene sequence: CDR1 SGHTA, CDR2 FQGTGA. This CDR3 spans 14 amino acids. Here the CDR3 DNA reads TGTGCCAGCAGCTTAGGGTCATTCACAGATACGCAGTATTTT. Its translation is CASSLGSFTDTQYF.

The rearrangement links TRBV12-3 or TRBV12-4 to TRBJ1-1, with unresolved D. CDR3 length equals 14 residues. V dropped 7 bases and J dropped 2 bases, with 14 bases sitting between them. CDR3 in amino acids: CASIKTNDNTEAFF. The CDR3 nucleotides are TGTGCCAGCATCAAGACCAATGACAACACTGAAGCTTTCTTT.

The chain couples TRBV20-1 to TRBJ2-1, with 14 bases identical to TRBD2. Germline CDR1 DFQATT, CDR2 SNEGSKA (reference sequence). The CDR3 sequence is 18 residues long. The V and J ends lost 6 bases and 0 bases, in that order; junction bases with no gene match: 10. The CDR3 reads CSAPIGLAGGSSYNEQFF. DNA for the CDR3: TGCAGTGCCCCAATCGGACTAGCGGGGGGAAGCTCCTACAATGAGCAGTTCTTC.

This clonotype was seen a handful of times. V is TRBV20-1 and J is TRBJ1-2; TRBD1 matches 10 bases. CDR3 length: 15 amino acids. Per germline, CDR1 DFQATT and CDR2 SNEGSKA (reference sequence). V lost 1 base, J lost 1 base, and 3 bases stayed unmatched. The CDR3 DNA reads TGCAGTGCTAGAGTCGGGACAGGGGTTAACTATGGCTACACCTTC. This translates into CSARVGTGVNYGYTF.

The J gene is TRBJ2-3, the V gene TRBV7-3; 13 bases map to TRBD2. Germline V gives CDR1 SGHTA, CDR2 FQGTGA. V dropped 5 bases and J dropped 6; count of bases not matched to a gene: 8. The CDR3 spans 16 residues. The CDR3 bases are TGTGCCAGCAGCCCGACTAGCGGGGGGCTTTCGGATACGCAGTATTTT. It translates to CASSPTSGGLSDTQYF.

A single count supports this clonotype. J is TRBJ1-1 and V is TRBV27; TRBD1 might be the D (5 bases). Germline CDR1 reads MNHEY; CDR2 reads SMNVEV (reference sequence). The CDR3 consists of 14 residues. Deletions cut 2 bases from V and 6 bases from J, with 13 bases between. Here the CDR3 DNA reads TGTGCCAGCAGTTTAATATATGGGGACGCTGAAGCTTTCTTT. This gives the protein CASSLIYGDAEAFF.

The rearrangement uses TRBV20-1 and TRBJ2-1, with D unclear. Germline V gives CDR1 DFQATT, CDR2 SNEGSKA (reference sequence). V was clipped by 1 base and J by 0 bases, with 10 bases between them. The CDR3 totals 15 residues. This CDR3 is CSARVLESSYNEQFF. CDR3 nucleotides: TGCAGTGCTAGAGTGTTGGAGAGCTCCTACAATGAGCAGTTCTTC.

The CDR3 spells CASRPTSGFSYEQYF. DNA for the CDR3: TGTGCCAGTAGGCCCACTAGCGGATTCTCCTACGAGCAGTACTTC. The chain is built from TRBV6-1 and TRBJ2-7, with 8 bases fitting TRBD2. V shed 9 bases and J 0 bases; nucleotides not matched to a gene: 10. Germline CDR1 MNHNS, CDR2 SASEGT. The length of the CDR3 is 15 residues.

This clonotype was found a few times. CDR3: CSARAPGGGYTF. CDR3 coding DNA: TGCAGTGCTAGAGCTCCGGGGGGTGGCTACACCTTC. This chain connects TRBV20-1 to TRBJ1-2, with a tentative D call TRBD1 (5 bases). This CDR3 comprises 12 residues. The V gene's germline CDR1 is DFQATT and CDR2 SNEGSKA (reference sequence). The V and J ends lost 1 base and 7 bases respectively, with 10 bases between them.

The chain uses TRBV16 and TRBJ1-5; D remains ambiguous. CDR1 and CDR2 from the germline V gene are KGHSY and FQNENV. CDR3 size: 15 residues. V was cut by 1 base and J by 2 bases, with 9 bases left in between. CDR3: CASSQWGIGNQPQHF. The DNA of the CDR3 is TGTGCCAGCAGCCAATGGGGTATTGGCAATCAGCCCCAGCATTTT.